Described below is a single T cell receptor beta chain sequence and its context. This sample is drawn from a study of technical replicates of blood from a few donors. Here immunoSEQ multiplex PCR was the method, and the copy in TCRdb shows in-frame clones only, minus some. The sample carries 54,000 or so clones, around 94% recorded once. This CDR3 comprises 16 residues. CDR1 is SGHRS and CDR2 is YFSETQ in the germline V gene. Trimming took off 3 bases at V and 7 bases at J, with 20 bases between the two ends. Source material: T cells isolated from PBMCs. The receptor's source is a human donor in good health. The V gene is TRBV5-1, the J gene TRBJ2-1, with a weak D call TRBD1 (6 bases). The CDR3 here is CASSSRSMHTGNEQFF. CDR3 sequence (DNA): TGCGCCAGCAGCTCCCGCTCGATGCACACAGGGAATGAGCAGTTCTTC.